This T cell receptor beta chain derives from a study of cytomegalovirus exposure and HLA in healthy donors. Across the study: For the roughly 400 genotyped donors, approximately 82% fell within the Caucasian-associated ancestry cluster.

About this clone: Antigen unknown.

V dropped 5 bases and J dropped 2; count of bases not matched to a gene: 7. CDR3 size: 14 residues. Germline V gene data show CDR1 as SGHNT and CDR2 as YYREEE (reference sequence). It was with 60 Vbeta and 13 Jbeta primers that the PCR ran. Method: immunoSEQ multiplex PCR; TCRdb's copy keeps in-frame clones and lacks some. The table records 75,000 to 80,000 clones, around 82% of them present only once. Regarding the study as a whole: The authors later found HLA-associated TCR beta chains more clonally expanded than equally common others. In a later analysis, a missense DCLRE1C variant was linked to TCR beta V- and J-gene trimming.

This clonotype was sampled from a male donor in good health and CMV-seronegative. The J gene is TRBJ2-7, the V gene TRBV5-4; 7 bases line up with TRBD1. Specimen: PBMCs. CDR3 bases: TGTGCCAGCAGTCTGGACAGGTGGGCCTACGAGCAGTACTTC. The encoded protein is CASSLDRWAYEQYF. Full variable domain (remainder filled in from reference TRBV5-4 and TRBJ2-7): ETGVTQSPTHLIKTRGQQVTLRCSSQSGHNTVSWYQQALGQGPQFIFQYYREEENGRGNFPPRFSGLQFPNYSSELNVNALELDDSALYLCASSLDRWAYEQYFGPGTRLTVT.